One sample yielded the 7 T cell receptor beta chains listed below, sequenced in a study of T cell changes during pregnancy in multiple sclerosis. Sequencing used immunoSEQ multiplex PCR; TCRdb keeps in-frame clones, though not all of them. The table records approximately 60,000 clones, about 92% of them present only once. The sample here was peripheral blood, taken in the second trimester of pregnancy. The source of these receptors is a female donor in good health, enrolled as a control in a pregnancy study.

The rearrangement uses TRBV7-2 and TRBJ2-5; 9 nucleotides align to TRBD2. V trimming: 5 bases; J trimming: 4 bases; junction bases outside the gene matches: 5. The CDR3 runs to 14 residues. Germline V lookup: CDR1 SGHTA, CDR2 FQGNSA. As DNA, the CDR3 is TGTGCCAGCAGCCAACAACTAGCGGGAGAGACCCAGTACTTC. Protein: CASSQQLAGETQYF.

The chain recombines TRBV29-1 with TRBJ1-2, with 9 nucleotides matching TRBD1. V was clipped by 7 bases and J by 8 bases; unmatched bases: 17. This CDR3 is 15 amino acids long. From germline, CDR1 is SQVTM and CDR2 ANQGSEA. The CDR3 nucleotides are TGCAGCGCTTCTTGGGACAGGGAGGGGACGCGGGGCTACACCTTC. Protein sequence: CSASWDREGTRGYTF.

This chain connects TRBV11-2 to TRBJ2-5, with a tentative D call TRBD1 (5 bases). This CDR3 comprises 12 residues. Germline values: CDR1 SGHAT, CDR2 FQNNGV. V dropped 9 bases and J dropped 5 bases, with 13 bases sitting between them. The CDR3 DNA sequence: TGTGCCAGTCAGGGTGTGGGGGAGACCCAGTACTTC. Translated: CASQGVGETQYF.

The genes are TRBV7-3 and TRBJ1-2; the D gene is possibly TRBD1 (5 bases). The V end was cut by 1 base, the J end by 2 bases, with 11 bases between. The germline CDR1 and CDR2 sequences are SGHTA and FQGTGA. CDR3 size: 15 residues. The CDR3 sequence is CASSLRPGLNYGYTF. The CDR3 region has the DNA TGTGCCAGCAGCTTAAGACCGGGACTCAACTATGGCTACACCTTC.

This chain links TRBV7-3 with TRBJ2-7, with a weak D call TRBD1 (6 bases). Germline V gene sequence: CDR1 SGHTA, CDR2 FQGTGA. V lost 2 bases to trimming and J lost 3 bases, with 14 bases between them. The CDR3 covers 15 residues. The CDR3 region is CASSLEPGQNYEQYF. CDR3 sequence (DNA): TGTGCCAGCAGCTTAGAGCCGGGACAAAACTACGAGCAGTACTTC.

The CDR3 DNA reads as TGTGCCAGCAGCCCCCGGAGGGCACTAGCGGGAGGAGAGACCCAGTACTTC. This gives the protein CASSPRRALAGGETQYF. This rearrangement joins TRBV7-9 to TRBJ2-5, with TRBD2 matching over 12 bases. The CDR3 has 17 amino acids. CDR1 is SEHNR, CDR2 FQNEAQ, per germline (reference sequence). V gave up 5 bases and J gave up 4 bases; unmatched junction bases: 11.

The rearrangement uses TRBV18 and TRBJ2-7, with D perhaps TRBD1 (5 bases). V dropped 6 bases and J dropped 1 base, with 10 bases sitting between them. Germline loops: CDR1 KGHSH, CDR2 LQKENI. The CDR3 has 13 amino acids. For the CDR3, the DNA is TGTGCCAGCTCGCAAACAGGATCCTACGAGCAGTACTTC. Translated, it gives CASSQTGSYEQYF.